The source of this T cell receptor (beta chain) is a study of response to subunit inactivated influenza vaccine. Study-level findings and limits: The authors put forward the suggestion that each seasonal influenza vaccination may bring in only a limited number of new T cells.

Germline V lookup: CDR1 MDHEN, CDR2 SYDVKM. The CDR3 extends over 15 amino acids. J lost 4 bases, V lost 6 bases, and 8 bases had no gene match. Comment on this clonotype: Its cognate antigen is unknown.

TCRdb re-derived calls from the RT-PCR reads in MiXCR, one entry per CDR3 protein. The sample contains about 620,000 distinct CDR3 sequences, around 11% of which appear only once. This specimen was PBMCs from blood, taken on the day of vaccination. The receptor's source is a man aged 50-59 years who received an inactivated influenza vaccine. This rearrangement joins TRBV28 to TRBJ2-7, with 11 bases matching TRBD2. CDR3 loop: CASSRPGLADYEQYF. In nucleotides, the CDR3 is TGTGCCAGCAGCCGACCGGGACTAGCGGATTACGAGCAGTACTTC.